Listed below are T cell receptor beta chains from one sample, sequenced in a study of blood T cell repertoires in COVID-19. Measured with immunoSEQ multiplex PCR; TCRdb has only the in-frame clones, and not every one. The sample lists over 45,000 clones; 89% were seen once. Sequencing was done on a sample of peripheral blood. Every receptor here comes from a woman aged 55 to 70 with COVID-19, enrolled during active disease. Each CDR3 is given with its conserved first and last residue. Fields, in order: J gene, V gene, CDR3 protein.

>TRBJ2-7|TRBV29-1
CSVGQGAGEQYF
>TRBJ2-2|TRBV5-1
CASTTANTGELFF
>TRBJ1-1|TRBV28
CASTRGGDTEAFF
>TRBJ1-2|TRBV30
CAWSGGQGEGDGYTF
>TRBJ2-2|TRBV30
CAWDPSGGELFF
>TRBJ2-7|TRBV28
CASSGRQGSSYEQYF
>TRBJ2-5|TRBV11-2
CASSLGGQAFETQYF
>TRBJ2-5|TRBV28
CASSTLTGYARTTQYF
>TRBJ1-2|TRBV5-1
CASSVDGVYGYTF
>TRBJ2-1|TRBV27
CASSLAPYNEQFF
>TRBJ1-6|TRBV2
CASSETRNSPLHF
>TRBJ2-7|TRBV11-2
CASKRNPLYEQYF
>TRBJ1-2|TRBV30
CAWSVQHSNYGYTF
>TRBJ1-6|TRBV2
CASNKQGAPNSPLHF
>TRBJ1-4|TRBV9
CASSMNGDINEKLFF
>TRBJ2-7|TRBV6-5
CASRRLAGNYEQYF
>TRBJ1-1|TRBV3-1/TRBV3-2
CASSQDRVSRMNTEAFF
>TRBJ2-1|TRBV7-2
CASSLDASRRYNEQFF
>TRBJ1-2|TRBV16
CASSQRDTYYGYTF
>TRBJ1-2|TRBV30
CAWTGQGLINYGYTF
>TRBJ1-2|TRBV7-9
CASSFLENYGYTF
>TRBJ1-2|TRBV27
CASSLKATGWGYGYTF
>TRBJ1-5|TRBV19
CASTQTRRSNQPQHF
>TRBJ1-1|TRBV6-2/TRBV6-3
CASSLQGDLEAFF
>TRBJ1-3|TRBV19
CASSIAAYGNTIYF
>TRBJ2-1|TRBV5-4
CASSLWASGSDEQFF
>TRBJ1-1|TRBV3-1/TRBV3-2
CASSLRGQGNTEAFF
>TRBJ2-2|TRBV19
CASSRTSGYTGELFF
>TRBJ1-5|TRBV5-1
CASSFGDKNQPQHF
>TRBJ1-3|TRBV7-9
CASSSSTGLSGNTIYF
>TRBJ1-1|TRBV6-5
CASSSPGNTEAFF
>TRBJ2-7|TRBV6-1
CASSEPRGVGRWYEQYF
>TRBJ1-1|TRBV11-2
CASSLAGDWAFF
>TRBJ2-7|TRBV10-3
CAISSGTSGRRSYEQYF
>TRBJ2-5|TRBV15
CATSRDRVETQYF
>TRBJ2-1|TRBV3-1/TRBV3-2
CASSLAGQGLTEQFF
>TRBJ1-5|TRBV6-2/TRBV6-3
CASSLLDRARQPQHF
>TRBJ1-3|TRBV4-1
CASSQDWGQGNTIYF
>TRBJ2-2|TRBV5-1
CASSLLAGSFAGELFF
>TRBJ2-1|TRBV10-3
CATSGPRTSGVYNEQFF
>TRBJ2-1|TRBV10-1
CASSGTSGNNEQFF
>TRBJ1-1|TRBV28
CASSLFLWVPRRGPPITEAFF
>TRBJ2-7|TRBV7-2
CASSLGPGSYEQYF
>TRBJ2-4|TRBV6-1
CASSGPMGQTKNIQYF
>TRBJ1-2|TRBV10-2
CASRLDSNINYGYTF
>TRBJ1-1|TRBV5-1
CASRQGQLNTEAFF
>TRBJ2-3|TRBV6-5
CASSPRTTDTQYF
>TRBJ2-7|TRBV7-2
CASSSPKSSYEQYF
>TRBJ1-1|TRBV10-1
CASSAVPGQGMNTEAFF
>TRBJ2-1|TRBV15
CATSRGSGRAEYNEQFF
>TRBJ2-3|TRBV5-1
CASSLGTGGDTQYF
>TRBJ2-1|TRBV27
CASSLSSYNEQFF
>TRBJ2-5|TRBV10-3
CAISEFIAGGLQETQYF
>TRBJ2-1|TRBV7-8
CASSVTGLAGGPYGEQFF